This is a list of T cell receptor beta chains from one sample in a study of blood T cell repertoires in COVID-19. Using immunoSEQ multiplex PCR, the repertoire was profiled, and TCRdb retains in-frame clones only, with some absent. This table holds 280,000 or so clones, about 80% found once. What was sequenced was peripheral blood. These receptors were collected from a woman aged 45 to 65 who had recovered from COVID-19. Each CDR3 is given with its conserved first and last residue. A D gene is named only where the DNA matches it firmly. Size is stated for part of the rows, as once, few or many counts, or as a class when the clone is expanded.

TRBV3-1/TRBV3-2	-	-	TRBJ2-1	CASSQDVPLRGDEQFF	TGTGCCAGCAGCCAAGATGTACCTCTGCGGGGTGATGAGCAGTTCTTC
TRBV3-1/TRBV3-2	few	TRBD1	TRBJ1-1	CASSLDRGTEAFF	TGTGCCAGCAGCCTAGACAGGGGCACTGAAGCTTTCTTT
TRBV28	-	TRBD1	TRBJ1-5	CASSTPTGEGFGLNQPQHF	TGTGCCAGCAGCACTCCGACAGGGGAAGGGTTTGGGTTGAATCAGCCCCAGCATTTT
TRBV28	-	-	TRBJ2-3	CASSPPYLDTQYF	TGTGCCAGCAGTCCCCCCTATCTAGATACGCAGTATTTT
TRBV5-1	-	-	TRBJ1-3	CASSLMDTHSGNTIYF	TGCGCCAGCAGCTTAATGGACACACACTCTGGAAACACCATATATTTT
TRBV3-1/TRBV3-2	-	-	TRBJ1-1	CASSQGGPNTEAFF	TGTGCCAGCAGCCAAGGAGGGCCGAACACTGAAGCTTTCTTT
TRBV7-2	-	-	TRBJ2-7	CASSPGGYEQYF	TGTGCCAGCAGCCCCGGAGGGTACGAGCAGTACTTC
TRBV18	once	-	TRBJ2-3	CASSPLVLNTDTQYF	TGTGCCAGCTCACCATTGGTACTAAACACAGATACGCAGTATTTT
TRBV28	-	-	TRBJ1-2	CASSLQGGYTF	TGTGCCAGCAGTTTACAGGGTGGCTACACCTTC
TRBV7-3	-	-	TRBJ1-2	CASSQERGYGYTF	TGTGCCAGCAGCCAGGAACGGGGCTATGGCTACACCTTC
TRBV7-9	-	-	TRBJ1-2	CASSSTLEADYGYTF	TGTGCCAGCAGCTCCACATTGGAGGCCGACTATGGCTACACCTTC
TRBV7-2	-	TRBD2	TRBJ2-5	CASSFSSGEETQYF	TGTGCCAGCAGCTTTTCTAGCGGTGAGGAGACCCAGTACTTC
TRBV7-2	-	TRBD2	TRBJ2-3	CASSLGSGGTDTQYF	TGTGCCAGCAGCTTAGGTTCCGGGGGGACAGATACGCAGTATTTT
TRBV4-1	-	TRBD2	TRBJ2-7	CASSQARTRSYEQYF	TGCGCCAGCAGCCAAGCTAGGACTAGGTCCTACGAGCAGTACTTC
TRBV24-1	-	-	TRBJ2-3	CATSGGNTDTQYF	TGTGCCACCAGTGGAGGTAACACAGATACGCAGTATTTT
TRBV6-2/TRBV6-3	-	-	TRBJ1-1	CASSPGVTEAFF	TGTGCCAGCAGTCCAGGGGTTACTGAAGCTTTCTTT
TRBV5-1	-	-	TRBJ1-1	CASSLGSVNTEAFF	TGCGCCAGCAGCTTGGGGTCAGTGAACACTGAAGCTTTCTTT
TRBV6-5	-	TRBD1	TRBJ2-7	CASTGGDRGIYEQYF	TGTGCCAGCACTGGGGGGGACAGGGGAATCTACGAGCAGTACTTC